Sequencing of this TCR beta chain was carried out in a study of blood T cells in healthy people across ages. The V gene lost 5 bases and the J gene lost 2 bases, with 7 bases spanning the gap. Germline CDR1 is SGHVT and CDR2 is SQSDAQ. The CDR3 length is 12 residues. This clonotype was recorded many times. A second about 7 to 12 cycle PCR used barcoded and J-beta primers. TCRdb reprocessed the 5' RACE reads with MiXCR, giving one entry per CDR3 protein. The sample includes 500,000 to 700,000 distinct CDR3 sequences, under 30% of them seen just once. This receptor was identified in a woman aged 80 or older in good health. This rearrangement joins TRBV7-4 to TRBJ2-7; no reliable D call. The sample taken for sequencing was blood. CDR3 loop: CASSVLTYEQYF. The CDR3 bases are TGTGCCAGCAGCGTACTCACCTACGAGCAGTACTTC. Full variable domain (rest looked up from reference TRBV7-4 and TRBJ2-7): GAGVSQSPRYKVAKRGRDVALRCDSISGHVTLYWYRQTLGQGSEVLTYSQSDAQRDKSGRPSGRFSAERPERSVSTLKIQRTEQGDSAVYLCASSVLTYEQYFGPGTRLTVT.